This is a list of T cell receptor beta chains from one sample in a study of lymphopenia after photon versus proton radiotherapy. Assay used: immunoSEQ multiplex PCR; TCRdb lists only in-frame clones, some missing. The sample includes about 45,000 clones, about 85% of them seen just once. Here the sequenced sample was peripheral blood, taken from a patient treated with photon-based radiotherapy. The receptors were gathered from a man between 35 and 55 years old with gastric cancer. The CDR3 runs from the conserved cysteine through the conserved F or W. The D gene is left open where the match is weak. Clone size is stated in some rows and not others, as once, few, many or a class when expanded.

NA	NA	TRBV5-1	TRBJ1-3	CASSPTHASGNTIYF	TGCGCCAGCAGCCCTACACACGCCTCTGGAAACACCATATATTTT
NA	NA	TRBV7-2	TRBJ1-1	CASSFWAGDNTEAFF	TGTGCCAGCAGCTTTTGGGCTGGTGATAACACTGAAGCTTTCTTT
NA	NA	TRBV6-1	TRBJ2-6	CAIHASGANVLTF	TGTGCCATCCACGCCTCTGGGGCCAACGTCCTGACTTTC
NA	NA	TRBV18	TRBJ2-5	CASSPPQGSGGGETQYF	TGTGCCAGCTCACCACCTCAGGGGTCCGGGGGCGGAGAGACCCAGTACTTC
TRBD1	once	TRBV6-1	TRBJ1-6	CASSPRDSHLGPLHF	TGTGCCAGCAGTCCCCGGGACAGTCATTTGGGGCCCCTCCACTTT
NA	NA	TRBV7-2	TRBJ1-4	CASSSDSLWGEKLFF	TGTGCCAGCAGCTCGGACAGTCTTTGGGGGGAAAAACTGTTTTTT
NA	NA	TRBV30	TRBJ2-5	CAWSVGTKLQETQYF	TGTGCCTGGAGTGTCGGAACTAAGCTCCAAGAGACCCAGTACTTC
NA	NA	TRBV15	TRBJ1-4	CATSRGGFGEKLFF	TGTGCCACCAGCAGAGGAGGGTTCGGCGAAAAACTGTTTTTT
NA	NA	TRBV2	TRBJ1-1	CASSSEGTNTEAFF	TGTGCCAGCAGTTCCGAGGGTACGAACACTGAAGCTTTCTTT
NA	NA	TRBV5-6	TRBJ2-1	CASSSGGSGQNYNEQFF	TGTGCCAGCAGCTCCGGGGGTTCGGGACAAAACTACAATGAGCAGTTCTTC
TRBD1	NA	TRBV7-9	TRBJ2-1	CASSSRDRVLRQFF	TGTGCCAGCAGCAGCCGGGACAGGGTTTTACGGCAGTTCTTC
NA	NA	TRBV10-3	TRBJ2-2	CAISESVANTGELFF	TGTGCCATCAGTGAGTCCGTCGCGAACACCGGGGAGCTGTTTTTT
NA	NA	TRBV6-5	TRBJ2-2	CASSPAQGITGELFF	TGTGCCAGCAGCCCCGCTCAGGGGATCACCGGGGAGCTGTTTTTT
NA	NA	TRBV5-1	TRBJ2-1	CASSFPGLAYNEQFF	TGCGCCAGCAGCTTCCCGGGACTCGCGTACAATGAGCAGTTCTTC
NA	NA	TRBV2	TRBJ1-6	CATQRRLNSPLHF	TGTGCCACCCAGCGGCGGCTAAATTCACCCCTCCACTTT
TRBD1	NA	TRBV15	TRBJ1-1	CAIRTGGTEAFF	TGTGCCATTCGGACAGGCGGGACTGAAGCTTTCTTT
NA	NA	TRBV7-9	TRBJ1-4	CASSPKGNEKLFF	TGTGCCAGCAGCCCGAAAGGGAACGAAAAACTGTTTTTT
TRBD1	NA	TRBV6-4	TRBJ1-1	CASSSSPGQGEAFF	TGTGCCAGCAGTAGTTCCCCGGGACAGGGTGAAGCTTTCTTT
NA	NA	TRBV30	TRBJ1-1	CAWRTVNTEAFF	TGTGCCTGGAGGACAGTGAACACTGAAGCTTTCTTT
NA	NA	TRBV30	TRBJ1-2	CAWTPDGSYGYTF	TGTGCCTGGACCCCCGACGGATCCTATGGCTACACCTTC
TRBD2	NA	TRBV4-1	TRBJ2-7	CASSQDGGAQPYEQYF	TGCGCCAGCAGCCAAGACGGGGGGGCACAGCCGTACGAGCAGTACTTC
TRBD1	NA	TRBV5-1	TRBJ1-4	CASSLAGQSNEKLFF	TGCGCCAGCAGCTTGGCGGGACAGAGTAATGAAAAACTGTTTTTT
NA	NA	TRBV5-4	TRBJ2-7	CASSLVGSNEQYF	TGTGCCAGCAGCTTGGTAGGGAGCAACGAGCAGTACTTC
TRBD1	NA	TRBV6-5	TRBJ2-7	CASQKGTGIYEQYF	TGTGCCAGCCAGAAGGGGACAGGGATCTACGAGCAGTACTTC
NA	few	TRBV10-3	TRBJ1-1	CAISDRGEAFF	TGTGCCATCAGTGACAGGGGTGAAGCTTTCTTT
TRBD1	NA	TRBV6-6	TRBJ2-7	CASSDPGQRTYEQYF	TGTGCCAGCAGTGACCCGGGACAGCGGACCTACGAGCAGTACTTC
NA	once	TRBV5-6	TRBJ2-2	CASSHGGLTNTGELFF	TGTGCCAGCAGCCACGGGGGTCTAACCAACACCGGGGAGCTGTTTTTT
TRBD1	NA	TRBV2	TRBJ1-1	CASSVQGAMNTEAFF	TGTGCCAGCAGCGTACAGGGGGCCATGAACACTGAAGCTTTCTTT
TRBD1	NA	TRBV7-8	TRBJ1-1	CASSFKQGTEAFF	TGTGCCAGCAGCTTTAAACAGGGGACTGAAGCTTTCTTT
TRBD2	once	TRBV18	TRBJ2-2	CASSPVLAGGHRGTGELFF	TGTGCCAGCTCACCAGTCCTAGCGGGGGGGCATCGAGGCACCGGGGAGCTGTTTTTT
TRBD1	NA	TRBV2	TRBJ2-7	CASTNRGYSYEQYF	TGTGCCAGCACCAACAGGGGCTACTCCTACGAGCAGTACTTC
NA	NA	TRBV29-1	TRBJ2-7	CSAAGRGTYEQYF	TGCAGCGCCGCGGGCAGGGGTACCTACGAGCAGTACTTC
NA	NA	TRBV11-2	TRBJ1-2	CASSRTTGDYGYTF	TGTGCCAGCAGCAGGACCACTGGGGACTATGGCTACACCTTC
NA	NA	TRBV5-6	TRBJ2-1	CASSLGPLINEQFF	TGTGCCAGCAGCTTGGGTCCGTTGATTAATGAGCAGTTCTTC
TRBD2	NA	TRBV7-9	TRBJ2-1	CASSLTGGYNEQFF	TGTGCCAGCAGCTTAACGGGGGGCTACAATGAGCAGTTCTTC
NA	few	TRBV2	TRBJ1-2	CASSEEVDSDRYTF	TGTGCCAGCAGTGAAGAAGTGGACTCTGATCGCTACACCTTC
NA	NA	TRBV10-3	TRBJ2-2	CAIQTSPDTGELFF	TGTGCCATCCAAACTAGTCCGGACACCGGGGAGCTGTTTTTT
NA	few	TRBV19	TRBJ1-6	CASKGQYNSPLHF	TGTGCCAGTAAAGGACAGTATAATTCACCCCTCCACTTT
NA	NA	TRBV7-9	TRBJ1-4	CASSSPTALHEKLFF	TGTGCCAGCAGCAGCCCGACAGCATTACATGAAAAACTGTTTTTT
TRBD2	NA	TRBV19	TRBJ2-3	CASSPQPIAGGPGDTQYF	TGTGCCAGTAGTCCCCAACCGATAGCGGGGGGGCCTGGGGATACGCAGTATTTT
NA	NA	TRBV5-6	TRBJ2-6	CASSFSGKYPGANVLTF	TGTGCCAGCAGCTTCTCAGGGAAATATCCTGGGGCCAACGTCCTGACTTTC
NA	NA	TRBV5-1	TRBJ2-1	CASSLGADNEQFF	TGCGCCAGCAGCTTGGGGGCAGACAATGAGCAGTTCTTC
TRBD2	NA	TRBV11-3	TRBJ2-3	CASKGRGADTQYF	TGTGCCAGCAAAGGACGGGGGGCAGATACGCAGTATTTT
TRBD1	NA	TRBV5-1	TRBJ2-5	CASSLVDRGIQETQYF	TGCGCCAGCAGCTTGGTCGACAGGGGGATCCAAGAGACCCAGTACTTC
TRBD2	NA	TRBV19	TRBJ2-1	CASSVLWGGNEQFF	TGTGCCAGTAGTGTCCTGTGGGGGGGCAATGAGCAGTTCTTC
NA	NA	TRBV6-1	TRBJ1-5	CASKTFGGGNQPQHF	TGTGCCAGCAAGACCTTCGGGGGTGGCAATCAGCCCCAGCATTTT
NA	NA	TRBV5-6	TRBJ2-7	CASRTGTRIYEQYF	TGTGCCAGCAGAACCGGGACAAGGATCTACGAGCAGTACTTC